The 27 T cell receptor beta chains presented below share a single source sample, sequenced in a study of tumor-infiltrating lymphocytes in primary liver carcinoma. DNA and RNA were both co-extracted from about 19-30 mg of bulk tissue that had not been sorted. Researchers generated TCR beta cDNA from about 450 ng of total RNA, relying on a constant-region primer. Three nested multiplex PCR rounds, a slightly modified ARM-PCR, produced the libraries for TCR beta. Forward primers for TRBV1-TRBV30 and a C-beta reverse primer served the first two PCR rounds, at approximately 10 cycles each. TCRdb processed the multiplex PCR reads anew with MiXCR; each CDR3 protein has one entry. The data hold just over 20,000 distinct CDR3 sequences, with 60% to 80% observed a single time. The specimen sequenced was liver tumor tissue from sampling region 4. As to subset: tumor region T4, right-lateral pole. These receptors were taken from a woman in her twenties or thirties with primary liver carcinoma and hepatitis B virus infection.

CDR3 DNA sequence: TGTGCCAGTAGTGTGGGTCATGAGCAGTTCTTC. Translation: CASSVGHEQFF. The chain uses TRBV19 and TRBJ2-1; D is unresolved. The CDR3 totals 11 residues. The V and J ends lost 5 bases and 8 bases respectively, with 7 bases between them. Germline V lookup: CDR1 LNHDA, CDR2 SQIVND (reference sequence).

A word on this clonotype: This likely comes from a read error, as the CDR3 has no conserved phenylalanine or tryptophan at its end. The chain links TRBV11-1 to TRBJ1-1; D unclear. CDR3 length equals 14 residues. V was trimmed by 3 bases and J by 3 bases, leaving 11 bases between them. In germline, CDR1 is SGHAT, CDR2 FQDESV (reference sequence). CDR3 protein: CASSFEQGYTEAFL. DNA of the CDR3: TGTGCCAGCAGCTTCGAGCAAGGCTACACTGAAGCTTTCCTT.

The chain is built from TRBV6-5 and TRBJ2-7; the D gene is possibly TRBD2 (5 bases). The germline gives CDR1 MNHEY, CDR2 SVGAGI. The CDR3 spans 15 residues. Between the trimmed V and J ends, which lost 2 bases and 1 base, there was a span of 12 bases. The CDR3 coding sequence is TGTGCCAGCAGTTACGAGGACTGCAGTTCCTACGAGCAGTACTTC. It yields the protein CASSYEDCSSYEQYF.

The chain carries TRBV2 and TRBJ2-2, with 7 positions matching TRBD2. This CDR3 is 13 amino acids long. Germline V lookup: CDR1 SNHLY, CDR2 FYNNEI. The J segment lost 5 bases and the V segment lost 4 bases, leaving 1 base of the junction unmatched. Written as DNA, the CDR3 is TGTGCCAGCAGTGCGGGAGGAACCGGGGAGCTGTTTTTT. It specifies CASSAGGTGELFF.

This clonotype qualifies as medium-sized (0.01 to 0.1%). This rearrangement joins TRBV6-1 to TRBJ1-1; D unclear. Trimming removed 1 base at V and 5 bases at J, with 11 bases between. In germline, CDR1 is MNHNS, CDR2 SASEGT. The CDR3 has 14 amino acids. The DNA of the CDR3 is TGTGCCAGCAGTGAAGTAAGGGTTACAACTGAAGCTTTCTTT. It specifies CASSEVRVTTEAFF.

Points on this clonotype: The junction departs from the called germline gene at one end, perhaps through a read error. This chain uses TRBV11-3 with TRBJ1-1; D is uncertain. Germline CDR1 and CDR2: SGHNT and YENEEA. The CDR3 is 14 amino acids. The CDR3 DNA reads as TGTGCCAGCAGCTTAAAAATGGCGATCACTGAAACTTTCTTC. It codes for CASSLKMAITETFF.

V and J are TRBV19 and TRBJ2-3; unclear D gene. The germline V gene has CDR1 LNHDA and CDR2 SQIVND (reference sequence). Trimming took 5 bases from V and 2 from J, leaving 14 bases between them. The length of the CDR3 is 15 residues. CDR3 protein: CASSPLGTYTDTQYF. CDR3 in DNA: TGTGCCAGTAGTCCCCTAGGCACTTACACAGATACGCAGTATTTT.

On this clonotype itself: Since the CDR3 does not end with the conserved phenylalanine or tryptophan, this likely comes from a read error. This sequence joins TRBV11-2 and TRBJ2-1; D not certain. There are 14 residues in the CDR3. Germline CDR1 and CDR2: SGHAT and FQNNGV. The germline V and J ends were trimmed by 6 bases and 7 bases, with 16 bases remaining between them. The CDR3 region is CASRLWWTWNEQFI. CDR3 sequence (DNA): TGTGCCAGCAGACTCTGGTGGACGTGGAATGAGCAGTTCATC.

On this clonotype: As the CDR3 is not closed by the conserved phenylalanine or tryptophan, this likely results from a read error. V is TRBV11-2 and J is TRBJ2-7; the D is unclear. Germline V CDR1 and CDR2: SGHAT, FQNNGV. The length of the CDR3 is 17 residues. The CDR3 here is CTSSLGRTALSSYEQYS. Written as DNA, the CDR3 is TGTACCAGCAGCTTAGGACGTACAGCTCTGAGCTCCTACGAGCAGTACTCC.

This clonotype was picked up one time. Relative to the germline gene, one junction end is altered; a read error may explain this. This chain joins TRBV11-1 and TRBJ1-1; 8 nucleotides align to TRBD1. The germline V gene has CDR1 SGHAT and CDR2 FQDESV (reference sequence). The CDR3 loop spans 14 amino acids. CDR3 sequence reads: CAISFGQGYAEAFF. As DNA, the CDR3 is TGTGCCATCAGCTTCGGACAGGGCTACGCTGAAGCTTTCTTT.

Concerning this clonotype: No conserved phenylalanine or tryptophan is present at the end of the CDR3, so a read error is the likely explanation. The J gene is TRBJ2-2, the V gene TRBV11-2; a weak D match, TRBD2 (6 bases). CDR1 is SGHAT, CDR2 FQNNGV, per germline. With 5 bases removed from V and 13 bases from J, the gap between germline ends came to 26 bases. The CDR3 sequence is 16 residues long. The chain's CDR3 is CASSPDPQLNTGRLFL. CDR3 bases: TGTGCCAGCAGCCCCGATCCCCAATTGAACACCGGGAGGCTGTTTCTT.

This clonotype was seen more than once but under ten times. A read error may account for a junction end that differs from germline. The genes are TRBV4-3 and TRBJ1-2, with a weak D call TRBD1 (5 bases). This CDR3 spans 15 amino acids. The germline V gene encodes CDR1 LGHNA and CDR2 YSLEER. For the CDR3, the DNA is TGCGCCAGCAACCAAGATTGGGGCGGGGTGAATGGCTATACCTTC. Its protein is CASNQDWGGVNGYTF.

As regards this clonotype: This likely comes from a read error, as the CDR3 has no conserved phenylalanine or tryptophan at its end. J is TRBJ1-5 and V is TRBV28; TRBD1 matches at 8 bases. The end of the DNA aligns better with TRBJ2-3, so the J call may be wrong. Germline V gene sequence: CDR1 MDHEN, CDR2 SYDVKM. The CDR3 contains 12 residues. CDR3 in amino acids: CASSFSGTGQYL. CDR3 bases: TGTGCCAGCAGTTTCTCCGGGACAGGACAGTATCTT.

As regards this clonotype: Its ends do not fully match the called genes, so a read error is possible. This CDR3 is CTSSLGLYEQFF. In DNA form, the CDR3 reads TGTACCAGCAGCCTAGGGCTGTATGAGCAGTTCTTC. The chain joins TRBV7-8 to TRBJ2-1; D not certain. The CDR3 has 12 amino acids. Germline CDR1 and CDR2: SGHVS and FQNEAQ.

A word on this clonotype: The CDR3 does not end in the conserved phenylalanine or tryptophan, so this is likely a read error. Because the CDR3's place on the DNA is in doubt, the DNA is left out and the CDR3 is given as listed by TCRdb. The chain joins TRBV10-3 to TRBJ2-1; no check of the table's D call, TRBD2, against the DNA was made. Germline V gene data show CDR1 as ENHRY and CDR2 as SYGVKD. The CDR3 length is 16 residues, termini included. CDR3 loop: CAISESAARAYNEHFY.

A word on this clonotype: Since the CDR3 does not end with the conserved phenylalanine or tryptophan, this likely comes from a read error. The chain couples TRBV5-5 to TRBJ2-7; no firm D call. The CDR3 length is 14 residues. The germline CDR1 and CDR2 sequences are SGHKS and YYEKEE (reference sequence). The CDR3 coding sequence is TGTGCCACCAGCTTCGAACAGTCTATCTACGAGCAGTACCTC. It specifies CATSFEQSIYEQYL.

On this clonotype: The junction departs from the called germline gene at one end, perhaps through a read error. The chain has TRBV5-4 and TRBJ2-3; D may be TRBD1 (5 bases). Germline values: CDR1 SGHNT, CDR2 YYREEE (reference sequence). This CDR3 has 17 residues. The CDR3 nucleotides read TGTGCCAGCAGCGTACACGGACACCCTCCACTCACAGATACGCAATATTTT. It is translated as CASSVHGHPPLTDTQYF.

At least ten counts were recorded for this clonotype. The chain is built from TRBV4-1 and TRBJ1-2; D call uncertain. Per the germline V gene, CDR1 is MGHRA and CDR2 is YSYEKL. V lost 7 bases, J lost 8 bases, and 5 bases lay in between. This CDR3 spans 9 amino acids. CDR3 sequence (DNA): TGCGCCAGCAAACCGGGCTACACCTTC. Its protein product is CASKPGYTF.

Concerning this clonotype itself: The conserved final phenylalanine or tryptophan is absent from the CDR3, which likely points to a read error. V is TRBV28 and J is TRBJ2-3; 7 positions agree with TRBD1. The germline V gene has CDR1 MDHEN and CDR2 SYDVKM. The CDR3 sequence is 17 residues long. The CDR3 spells CTSSFAKQGRLTDTQYL. As DNA, the CDR3 is TGCACCAGCAGTTTCGCAAAACAGGGGCGATTGACAGATACGCAGTATTTA.

This clonotype occurred a few times. The chain is built from TRBV11-2 and TRBJ2-3; D unresolved. The CDR3 has 13 amino acids. Germline-derived CDR1 and CDR2 are SGHAT and FQNNGV. The CDR3 DNA sequence: TGTGTCAGTAGCCTGCAGTGGGGAGATACGCAGTATTTT. This gives the protein CVSSLQWGDTQYF. Based on the CDR3 plus reference TRBV11-2 and TRBJ2-3, the full variable domain is EAGVAQSPRYKIIEKRQSVAFWCNPISGHATLYWYQQILGQGPKLLIQFQNNGVVDDSQLPKDRFSAERLKGVDSTLKIQPAKLEDSAVYLCVSSLQWGDTQYFGPGTRLTVL.

V gene TRBV4-3 combines with J gene TRBJ2-1; the D is unclear. V lost 3 bases and J lost 6, with 12 bases in between. The CDR3 runs 14 residues. The germline gives CDR1 LGHNA, CDR2 YSLEER. CDR3 DNA: TGCGCCAGCAGCCACACATACATGGTCAATGAGCAGTTCTTC. Protein: CASSHTYMVNEQFF.

With regard to this clonotype: Relative to the germline gene, one junction end is altered; a read error may explain this. This chain links TRBV30 with TRBJ1-1, with 7 positions matching TRBD1. The germline gives CDR1 GTSNPN, CDR2 SVGIG (reference sequence). This CDR3 is built from 13 residues. The CDR3 DNA reads as TGTACCTGGGACCCCCAAGGGGGCCCTGAAGCATTCTTT. Encoded protein: CTWDPQGGPEAFF.

Remarks on this clonotype: At one of its ends the junction is not consistent with the germline gene, which may arise from a read error. This chain joins TRBV11-2 and TRBJ2-2; perhaps TRBD2 as D (5 bases). Germline CDR1 reads SGHAT; CDR2 reads FQNNGV. The CDR3 extends over 16 amino acids. Here the CDR3 reads CVCSPDPQLNTGELFF. Written as DNA, the CDR3 is TGTGTCTGCAGCCCCGATCCCCAATTGAACACCGGGGAGCTCTTTTTT.

The J gene is TRBJ2-2, the V gene TRBV4-3; a possible D gene is TRBD2 (6 bases). V was clipped by 3 bases and J by 6 bases, with 17 bases between them. The CDR3 spans 16 residues. Germline V gene lookup returns CDR1 LGHNA and CDR2 YSLEER. The CDR3 DNA reads as TGCGCCAGCAGCCATGTGAGAGTGGGAGGTCCCGGGGAGCTGTTTTTT. This codes for CASSHVRVGGPGELFF.

This clonotype was detected once. V is TRBV11-2 and J is TRBJ2-1; the D gene is possibly TRBD2 (7 bases). The CDR3 length is 16 residues. V was clipped by 1 base and J by 2 bases, with 12 bases between them. CDR1 and CDR2 from the germline V gene are SGHAT and FQNNGV. This CDR3 is CASSLVGGGTYNEQFF. The CDR3 region has the DNA TGTGCCAGCAGCTTAGTAGGGGGGGGGACCTACAATGAGCAGTTCTTC.

As for this clonotype: It is likely a read error, because the conserved phenylalanine at the end of the CDR3 is missing. The rearrangement uses TRBV11-2 and TRBJ2-1; TRBD2 agrees at 7 bases. CDR3 length equals 12 residues. The germline gives CDR1 SGHAT, CDR2 FQNNGV. The CDR3 is CVISSGPNEQFS. The CDR3 region has the DNA TGTGTCATTTCTAGCGGCCCCAATGAGCAGTTCTCC.

As concerns this clonotype: A read error may produce the germline difference seen at one junction end. The genes are TRBV7-9 and TRBJ2-3, with 12 bases matching TRBD2. Germline-derived CDR1 and CDR2 are SEHNR and FQNEAQ (reference sequence). The CDR3 is made up of 17 amino acids. CDR3 sequence reads: CASSLRLAGGIIDAQYF. The CDR3, as DNA: TGTGCCAGCAGCTTGCGTCTAGCGGGAGGGATCATAGATGCGCAGTATTTT.